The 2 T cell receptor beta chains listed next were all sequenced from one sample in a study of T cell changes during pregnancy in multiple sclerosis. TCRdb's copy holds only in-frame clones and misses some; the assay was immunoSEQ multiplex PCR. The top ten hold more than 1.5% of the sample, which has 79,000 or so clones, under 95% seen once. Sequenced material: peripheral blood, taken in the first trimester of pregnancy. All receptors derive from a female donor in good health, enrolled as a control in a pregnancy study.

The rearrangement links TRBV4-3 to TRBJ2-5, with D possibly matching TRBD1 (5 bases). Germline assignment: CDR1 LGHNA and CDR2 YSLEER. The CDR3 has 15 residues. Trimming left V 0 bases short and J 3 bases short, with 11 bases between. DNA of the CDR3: TGCGCCAGCAGCCAAGACCGACAGAGTAAAGAGACCCAGTACTTC. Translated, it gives CASSQDRQSKETQYF.

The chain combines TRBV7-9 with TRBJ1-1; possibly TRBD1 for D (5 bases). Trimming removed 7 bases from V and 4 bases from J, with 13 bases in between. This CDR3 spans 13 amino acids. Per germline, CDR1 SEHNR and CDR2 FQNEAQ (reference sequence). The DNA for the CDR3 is TGTGCCAGCAAAACCCAGGGTGGCACTGAAGCTTTCTTT. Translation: CASKTQGGTEAFF.